A single sample is the source of the 2 T cell receptor beta chains below, sequenced in a study of blood T cell repertoires in COVID-19 (dated by TCRdb to about 2020). Library preparation was by the immunoSEQ multiplex PCR assay. Entries here come from immuneACCESS through TCRdb and include only in-frame sequences with V and J called. Some clones fail to appear in such tables; in the studies checked, an unresolved V gene covers under half of the shortfall, and the cause of the remainder is unknown. The sample table lists 150,000 to 200,000 clones, less than 90% of them with a count of one. Of the sample, 10% to 11% is held by the ten largest clones. The sample was peripheral blood. The receptors shown here come from a woman between 55 and 75 years old with COVID-19, enrolled during active disease.

The chain carries TRBV4-2 and TRBJ2-2; TRBD1 matches 7 bases. The CDR3 consists of 19 residues. V trimming: 0 bases; J trimming: 1 base; junction bases outside the gene matches: 11. CDR1 is LGHNA, CDR2 YNFKEQ, per germline. The CDR3 sequence: CASSQDSQGDLLNTGELFF. The CDR3 bases are TGTGCCAGCAGCCAAGATTCCCAGGGGGACCTATTGAACACCGGGGAGCTGTTTTTT.

The chain carries TRBV7-9 and TRBJ1-4; no clear D gene. Germline loops: CDR1 SEHNR, CDR2 FQNEAQ (reference sequence). CDR3 length: 16 amino acids. Between the trimmed V and J ends, which lost 5 bases and 0 bases, there was a span of 13 bases. The CDR3 DNA is TGTGCCAGCAGCCCCTGGACTGTTACAACTAATGAAAAACTGTTTTTT. Its protein product is CASSPWTVTTNEKLFF.